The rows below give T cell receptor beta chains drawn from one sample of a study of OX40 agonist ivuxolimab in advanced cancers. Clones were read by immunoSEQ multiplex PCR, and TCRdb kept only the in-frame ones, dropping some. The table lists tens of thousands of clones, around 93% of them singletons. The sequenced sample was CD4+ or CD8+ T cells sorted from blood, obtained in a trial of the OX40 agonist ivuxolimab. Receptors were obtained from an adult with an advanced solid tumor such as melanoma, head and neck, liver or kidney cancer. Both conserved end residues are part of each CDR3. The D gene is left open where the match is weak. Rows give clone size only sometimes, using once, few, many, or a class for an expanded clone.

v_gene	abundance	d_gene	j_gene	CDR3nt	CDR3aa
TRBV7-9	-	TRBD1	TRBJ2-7	TGTGCCAGCAGCTCTCCGGGACAGGGGAGTCTGTACTTC	CASSSPGQGSLYF
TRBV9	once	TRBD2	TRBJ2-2	TGTGCCAGCAGCGTGGGCCCTCTAGGGCGGGAGGGCCACACCGGGGAGCTGTTTTTT	CASSVGPLGREGHTGELFF
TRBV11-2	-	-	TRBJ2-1	TGTGCCAGCAGCCTCTTGGGGGAGCAGTTCTTC	CASSLLGEQFF
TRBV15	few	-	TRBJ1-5	TGTGCCACCTCTCCAGCCAGCAATCAGCCCCAGCATTTT	CATSPASNQPQHF
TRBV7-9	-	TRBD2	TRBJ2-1	TGTGCCAGCAGCTTAGTCGGGACTAGCGGTCTGCACAATGAGCAGTTCTTC	CASSLVGTSGLHNEQFF
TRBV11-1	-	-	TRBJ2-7	TGTGCCAGCAGCTTTTTTTCGGACTCCTTTGAGCAGTACTTC	CASSFFSDSFEQYF
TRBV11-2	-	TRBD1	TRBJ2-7	TGTGCCAGCAGCTTAGGTATTGTCGAGGGACAGGGGGCCTACGAGCAGTACTTC	CASSLGIVEGQGAYEQYF
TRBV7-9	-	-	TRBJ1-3	TGTGCCAGCAGCCCGTGGCAGGACTCTGGAAACACCATATATTTT	CASSPWQDSGNTIYF
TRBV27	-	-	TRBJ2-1	TGTGCCAGCAGTTTGGCCCCCTACAATGAGCAGTTCTTC	CASSLAPYNEQFF
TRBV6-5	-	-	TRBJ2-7	TGTGCCAGCAGTTACACACAGGTCGACGAGCAGTACTTC	CASSYTQVDEQYF
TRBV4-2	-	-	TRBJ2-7	TGTGCCAGCAGCCAAGAGCAGGGGCTCGTATACGAGCAGTACTTC	CASSQEQGLVYEQYF
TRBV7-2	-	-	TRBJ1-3	TGTGCCAGCAGACGCGGGGAAGGTACCACCATATATTTT	CASRRGEGTTIYF
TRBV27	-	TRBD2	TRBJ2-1	TGTGCCAGCAGCCGCAAACTAGCGGGAAAGGATGGGCAGTTCTTC	CASSRKLAGKDGQFF
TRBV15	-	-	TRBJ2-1	TGTGCCACCAGCCGAGGGACGTCTGGAGGGAACAATGAGCAGTTCTTC	CATSRGTSGGNNEQFF
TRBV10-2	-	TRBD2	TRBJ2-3	TGCGCCAGCATTGCCTCTAGCGGTAGATACACAGATACGCAGTATTTT	CASIASSGRYTDTQYF
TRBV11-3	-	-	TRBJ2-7	TGTGCCAGCAGCTTAGTATCGAGGGGGTACCAATCCGAGCAGTACTTC	CASSLVSRGYQSEQYF
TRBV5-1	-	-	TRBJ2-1	TGCGCCAGCAGCTTTGGAAATGAGCAGTTCTTC	CASSFGNEQFF
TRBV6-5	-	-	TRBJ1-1	TGTGCCAGCAGTTACTCAGGAGGGAAGTACACTGAAGCTTTCTTT	CASSYSGGKYTEAFF
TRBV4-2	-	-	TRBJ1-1	TGTGCCAGCAGCCAAGTCAGGGGTCTTGAAGCTTTCTTT	CASSQVRGLEAFF
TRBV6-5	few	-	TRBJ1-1	TGTGCCAGCAGCATTACCGGTCGCACTGAAGCTTTCTTT	CASSITGRTEAFF
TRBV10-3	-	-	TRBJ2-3	TGTGCCACCTTAGGGGGGGCGAGCACAGATACGCAGTATTTT	CATLGGASTDTQYF
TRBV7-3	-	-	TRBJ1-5	TGTGCCAGCAGCTTTCTCGTACGGGACGGAGGCAATCAGCCCCAGCATTTT	CASSFLVRDGGNQPQHF
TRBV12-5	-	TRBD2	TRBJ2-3	TGTGCTAGTGGGCAAATAGCGGAGCGGGGCGCAGATACGCAGTATTTT	CASGQIAERGADTQYF
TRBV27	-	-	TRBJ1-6	TGTGCCAGCAGTTTAACTGGGGGTGGTTCACCCCTCCACTTT	CASSLTGGGSPLHF
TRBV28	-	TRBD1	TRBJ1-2	TGTGCCAGCAGAGGCGACAGGGGGGACTATGGCTACACCTTC	CASRGDRGDYGYTF
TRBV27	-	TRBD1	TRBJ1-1	TGTGCCAGCAGTCTTGGGACAGGGTCGGCCACTGAAGCTTTCTTT	CASSLGTGSATEAFF
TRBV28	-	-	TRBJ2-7	TGTGCCAGCAGTTTACTCGGCGGCGAGCAGTACTTC	CASSLLGGEQYF